The present entry profiles one T cell receptor (beta chain) with its context. Its antigen is undetermined. The V gene lost 1 base and the J gene lost 2 bases, with 12 bases spanning the gap. Germline CDR1 is SGHRS and CDR2 is YFSETQ. The CDR3 is 15 amino acids. Both 60 Vbeta primers and 13 Jbeta primers went into the PCR. Produced via immunoSEQ multiplex PCR; TCRdb's table is partial and in-frame only. Listed are about 130,000 clones; 1.5% to 2% falls within the top ten. These data originate in a study of cytomegalovirus exposure and HLA in healthy donors. Study at large: Genetic ancestry analysis placed about 80% of the 398 donors that were genotyped in the Caucasian-associated cluster. Study conclusions and caveats: Immune exposure data for these donors was limited to CMV serostatus.

Sequences were obtained from PBMCs. This clonotype was obtained from a woman between 40 and 55 years old in good health and CMV-seropositive. The chain has TRBV5-1 and TRBJ1-1, with D tentatively TRBD1 (5 bases). In DNA, the CDR3 is TGCGCCAGCAGCTTGCCCGAGACAGCTAACACTGAAGCTTTCTTT. It yields the protein CASSLPETANTEAFF. The full variable domain, rest sourced from reference TRBV5-1 and TRBJ1-1, is KAGVTQTPRYLIKTRGQQVTLSCSPISGHRSVSWYQQTPGQGLQFLFEYFSETQRNKGNFPGRFSGRQFSNSRSEMNVSTLELGDSALYLCASSLPETANTEAFFGQGTRLTVV.